This T cell receptor (beta chain) was observed in a study of Graves' ophthalmopathy and Graves' hyperthyroidism. The V gene lost 5 bases and the J gene lost 4 bases, with 11 bases spanning the gap. Germline V lookup: CDR1 SEHNR, CDR2 FQNEAQ (reference sequence). The CDR3 contains 14 residues. As the template, RNA transcripts were used to amplify TCR beta CDR3 regions. First-round RT-PCR employed HTBI primers, with a second-round multiplex PCR after it. TCRdb re-analysed the multiplex PCR reads in MiXCR, keeping a single row per CDR3 protein. This sample has roughly 220,000 distinct CDR3 sequences, with 45% found just once.

This sequence originates from an adult man with Graves' ophthalmopathy. What was sequenced was peripheral blood. V usage is TRBV7-9 and J usage is TRBJ2-2; D is perhaps TRBD1 (5 bases). CDR3 nucleotide sequence: TGTGCCAGCAGCATCCAGGGTTCCACCGGGGAGCTGTTTTTT. It yields the protein CASSIQGSTGELFF.